The rows below give T cell receptor beta chains drawn from one sample of a study of T cell responses to AZD1222 COVID-19 vaccine. Only in-frame clones appear in the TCRdb table, and some are missing; sequencing was by immunoSEQ multiplex PCR. The sample records about 100,000 clones, around nine tenths being singletons. Sequenced here: peripheral blood, sampled on day 0 of AZD1222 vaccination. These receptors were obtained from an adult in good health. Both conserved end residues are part of each CDR3. D genes are given only for firm matches. The listing skips clone size in some rows; elsewhere it reads once, few, many or a size class.

abundance: NA
d_gene: NA
v_gene: TRBV27
j_gene: TRBJ2-3
CDR3aa: CASSLRGHTQYF
CDR3nt: TGTGCCAGCAGTTTACGGGGGCATACGCAGTATTTT

abundance: NA
d_gene: NA
v_gene: TRBV7-2
j_gene: TRBJ1-1
CDR3aa: CASSLKFRAFF
CDR3nt: TGTGCCAGCAGCTTAAAGTTTAGGGCTTTCTTT

abundance: NA
d_gene: NA
v_gene: TRBV5-4
j_gene: TRBJ2-3
CDR3aa: CASTLRDRPSTDTQYF
CDR3nt: TGTGCCAGCACCCTACGGGATCGGCCTAGCACAGATACGCAGTATTTT

abundance: NA
d_gene: NA
v_gene: TRBV10-2
j_gene: TRBJ2-1
CDR3aa: CASSESPGQLRDEQFF
CDR3nt: TGCGCCAGCAGTGAGTCCCCGGGCCAACTAAGGGATGAGCAGTTCTTC

abundance: NA
d_gene: NA
v_gene: TRBV18
j_gene: TRBJ2-7
CDR3aa: CASSPVLTYEQYF
CDR3nt: TGTGCCAGCTCACCCGTCCTCACCTACGAGCAGTACTTC

abundance: NA
d_gene: NA
v_gene: TRBV18
j_gene: TRBJ1-5
CDR3aa: CASSPQPPGRAGQPQHF
CDR3nt: TGTGCCAGCTCACCGCAACCGCCGGGGAGGGCGGGCCAGCCCCAGCATTTT

abundance: NA
d_gene: TRBD1
v_gene: TRBV5-1
j_gene: TRBJ1-4
CDR3aa: CASSLGAGQGWEKLFF
CDR3nt: TGCGCCAGCAGCTTGGGGGCCGGACAGGGCTGGGAAAAACTGTTTTTT

abundance: NA
d_gene: NA
v_gene: TRBV2
j_gene: TRBJ2-7
CDR3aa: CASDLTGEEQYF
CDR3nt: TGTGCCAGCGATCTAACGGGGGAAGAGCAGTACTTC

abundance: NA
d_gene: NA
v_gene: TRBV3-1/TRBV3-2
j_gene: TRBJ2-2
CDR3aa: CASSQRGGNTGELFF
CDR3nt: TGTGCCAGCAGCCAAAGAGGGGGTAACACCGGGGAGCTGTTTTTT

abundance: NA
d_gene: TRBD1
v_gene: TRBV28
j_gene: TRBJ1-2
CDR3aa: CASSPAGTVNYGYTF
CDR3nt: TGTGCCAGCAGCCCCGCCGGGACAGTTAACTATGGCTACACCTTC

abundance: NA
d_gene: NA
v_gene: TRBV30
j_gene: TRBJ2-3
CDR3aa: CAWSDGADTQYF
CDR3nt: TGTGCCTGGAGTGACGGGGCCGATACGCAGTATTTT

abundance: few
d_gene: NA
v_gene: TRBV6-6
j_gene: TRBJ2-3
CDR3aa: CASRTPGSGRTDTQYF
CDR3nt: TGTGCCAGCAGGACCCCGGGGAGCGGACGCACAGATACGCAGTATTTT

abundance: NA
d_gene: TRBD2
v_gene: TRBV2
j_gene: TRBJ2-3
CDR3aa: CASRGAGVGTDTQYF
CDR3nt: TGTGCCAGCAGGGGAGCGGGAGTTGGCACAGATACGCAGTATTTT

abundance: NA
d_gene: NA
v_gene: TRBV7-2
j_gene: TRBJ2-7
CDR3aa: CASSLSFAEQYF
CDR3nt: TGTGCCAGCAGCTTAAGCTTTGCCGAGCAGTACTTC

abundance: NA
d_gene: NA
v_gene: TRBV14
j_gene: TRBJ1-2
CDR3aa: CASSQGANYGYTF
CDR3nt: TGTGCCAGCAGCCAAGGCGCGAACTATGGCTACACCTTC

abundance: NA
d_gene: NA
v_gene: TRBV19
j_gene: TRBJ2-4
CDR3aa: CASSGSAKNIQYF
CDR3nt: TGTGCCAGTAGCGGGAGTGCGAAAAACATTCAGTACTTC

abundance: NA
d_gene: NA
v_gene: TRBV3-1/TRBV3-2
j_gene: TRBJ2-7
CDR3aa: CASSQAGSPSYEQYF
CDR3nt: TGTGCCAGCAGCCAAGCCGGGTCTCCCTCCTACGAGCAGTACTTC

abundance: NA
d_gene: NA
v_gene: TRBV28
j_gene: TRBJ1-1
CDR3aa: CASSRPGRPNEAFF
CDR3nt: TGTGCCAGCAGTCGGCCGGGTCGGCCAAATGAAGCTTTCTTT

abundance: NA
d_gene: TRBD2
v_gene: TRBV7-3
j_gene: TRBJ2-2
CDR3aa: CASSLPPSGSLTGELFF
CDR3nt: TGTGCCAGCAGCTTACCGCCTAGCGGGAGTTTGACCGGGGAGCTGTTTTTT

abundance: NA
d_gene: NA
v_gene: TRBV7-2
j_gene: TRBJ2-1
CDR3aa: CASSRRAGEQFF
CDR3nt: TGTGCCAGCAGTAGGAGGGCCGGGGAGCAGTTCTTC

abundance: NA
d_gene: NA
v_gene: TRBV11-2
j_gene: TRBJ2-1
CDR3aa: CASSSGGYNEQFF
CDR3nt: TGTGCCAGCAGCTCCGGAGGATACAATGAGCAGTTCTTC

abundance: NA
d_gene: NA
v_gene: TRBV28
j_gene: TRBJ1-5
CDR3aa: CASRPQFSSNQPQHF
CDR3nt: TGTGCCAGCAGACCTCAATTCAGCAGCAATCAGCCCCAGCATTTT

abundance: NA
d_gene: NA
v_gene: TRBV2
j_gene: TRBJ1-1
CDR3aa: CASSTDGYTEAFF
CDR3nt: TGTGCCAGCAGTACGGACGGATACACTGAAGCTTTCTTT

abundance: NA
d_gene: NA
v_gene: TRBV28
j_gene: TRBJ1-5
CDR3aa: CASTPGTATDSNQPQHF
CDR3nt: TGTGCCAGCACCCCCGGGACGGCGACCGATAGCAATCAGCCCCAGCATTTT

abundance: NA
d_gene: TRBD1
v_gene: TRBV10-3
j_gene: TRBJ2-4
CDR3aa: CAISSTGDGDKNIQYF
CDR3nt: TGTGCCATCAGTAGCACAGGGGACGGTGACAAAAACATTCAGTACTTC

abundance: NA
d_gene: TRBD1
v_gene: TRBV3-1/TRBV3-2
j_gene: TRBJ1-4
CDR3aa: CASSQAGQGGEKLFF
CDR3nt: TGTGCCAGCAGCCAAGCGGGACAGGGTGGCGAAAAACTGTTTTTT

abundance: NA
d_gene: NA
v_gene: TRBV21-1
j_gene: TRBJ2-1
CDR3aa: CASSKSGLAGVPSYNEQFF
CDR3nt: TGTGCCAGCAGCAAAAGTGGACTAGCGGGAGTGCCCTCCTACAATGAGCAGTTCTTC

abundance: NA
d_gene: NA
v_gene: TRBV11-2
j_gene: TRBJ1-1
CDR3aa: CASSLAGNTEAFF
CDR3nt: TGTGCCAGCAGCTTGGCAGGGAACACTGAAGCTTTCTTT

abundance: NA
d_gene: TRBD1
v_gene: TRBV6-2/TRBV6-3
j_gene: TRBJ1-2
CDR3aa: CASSYSEGQETYGYTF
CDR3nt: TGTGCCAGCAGTTACTCCGAAGGACAGGAAACGTATGGCTACACCTTC

abundance: NA
d_gene: NA
v_gene: TRBV5-8
j_gene: TRBJ2-3
CDR3aa: CASSYRGASGDTQYF
CDR3nt: TGTGCCAGCAGTTATCGGGGGGCGTCGGGAGATACGCAGTATTTT

abundance: NA
d_gene: NA
v_gene: TRBV4-1
j_gene: TRBJ1-6
CDR3aa: CASSQEAAEKGSPLHF
CDR3nt: TGCGCCAGCAGCCAAGAGGCAGCTGAGAAGGGCTCACCCCTCCACTTT

abundance: NA
d_gene: TRBD2
v_gene: TRBV2
j_gene: TRBJ2-2
CDR3aa: CASRQLAGGTGELFF
CDR3nt: TGTGCCAGCAGACAACTAGCGGGAGGTACCGGGGAGCTGTTTTTT

abundance: NA
d_gene: NA
v_gene: TRBV28
j_gene: TRBJ1-3
CDR3aa: CASGLTETRNTIYF
CDR3nt: TGTGCCAGCGGCCTAACGGAGACCCGAAACACCATATATTTT

abundance: NA
d_gene: TRBD2
v_gene: TRBV4-1
j_gene: TRBJ2-7
CDR3aa: CASSPTSGAYEQYF
CDR3nt: TGCGCCAGCAGCCCGACTAGCGGGGCCTACGAGCAGTACTTC

abundance: NA
d_gene: NA
v_gene: TRBV3-1/TRBV3-2
j_gene: TRBJ2-7
CDR3aa: CASRGESPHYEQYF
CDR3nt: TGTGCCAGCAGGGGGGAATCGCCCCATTACGAGCAGTACTTC

abundance: NA
d_gene: NA
v_gene: TRBV27
j_gene: TRBJ2-1
CDR3aa: CASSSGLISYNEQFF
CDR3nt: TGTGCCAGCAGTTCCGGACTAATTTCCTACAATGAGCAGTTCTTC

abundance: NA
d_gene: NA
v_gene: TRBV28
j_gene: TRBJ1-2
CDR3aa: CASIRYGSFFGYGYTF
CDR3nt: TGTGCCAGCATCCGCTACGGGAGCTTCTTTGGCTATGGCTACACCTTC

abundance: NA
d_gene: NA
v_gene: TRBV3-1/TRBV3-2
j_gene: TRBJ2-3
CDR3aa: CASSQDALAADTQYF
CDR3nt: TGTGCCAGCAGCCAAGATGCATTAGCAGCAGATACGCAGTATTTT

abundance: NA
d_gene: TRBD1
v_gene: TRBV29-1
j_gene: TRBJ1-2
CDR3aa: CSVEDRNGYTF
CDR3nt: TGCAGCGTTGAGGACAGGAATGGCTACACCTTC

abundance: NA
d_gene: TRBD1
v_gene: TRBV9
j_gene: TRBJ2-3
CDR3aa: CASSPPDRGDTQYF
CDR3nt: TGTGCCAGCAGCCCCCCGGACAGGGGGGATACGCAGTATTTT

abundance: once
d_gene: NA
v_gene: TRBV25-1
j_gene: TRBJ1-2
CDR3aa: CASSPGRAPYGYTF
CDR3nt: TGTGCCAGCAGCCCGGGCAGGGCTCCCTATGGCTACACCTTC

abundance: NA
d_gene: NA
v_gene: TRBV7-3
j_gene: TRBJ1-2
CDR3aa: CASSLDSNYGYTF
CDR3nt: TGTGCCAGCAGCCTTGACAGTAACTATGGCTACACCTTC

abundance: NA
d_gene: NA
v_gene: TRBV5-4
j_gene: TRBJ2-1
CDR3aa: CASSLAERREAEQFF
CDR3nt: TGTGCCAGCAGCTTGGCCGAGCGGAGGGAGGCGGAGCAGTTCTTC

abundance: few
d_gene: NA
v_gene: TRBV19
j_gene: TRBJ1-4
CDR3aa: CASSIIDSSMLFF
CDR3nt: TGTGCCAGTAGTATAATTGACTCCAGTATGCTGTTTTTT

abundance: NA
d_gene: NA
v_gene: TRBV10-3
j_gene: TRBJ2-1
CDR3aa: CAIRDPRQRRDNEQFF
CDR3nt: TGTGCCATCAGGGACCCTCGACAGAGACGAGACAATGAGCAGTTCTTC

abundance: NA
d_gene: NA
v_gene: TRBV27
j_gene: TRBJ2-5
CDR3aa: CASSLRGGETQYF
CDR3nt: TGTGCCAGCAGTTTAAGAGGAGGAGAGACCCAGTACTTC

abundance: NA
d_gene: NA
v_gene: TRBV5-1
j_gene: TRBJ1-1
CDR3aa: CASSVLGSGTEAFF
CDR3nt: TGCGCCAGCAGCGTCCTTGGGTCGGGGACTGAAGCTTTCTTT

abundance: NA
d_gene: TRBD2
v_gene: TRBV7-3
j_gene: TRBJ2-5
CDR3aa: CASSLNGGRALTVQETQYF
CDR3nt: TGTGCCAGCAGCCTGAATGGCGGGAGGGCTCTAACCGTCCAAGAGACCCAGTACTTC

abundance: NA
d_gene: TRBD2
v_gene: TRBV3-1/TRBV3-2
j_gene: TRBJ2-1
CDR3aa: CASSHTAGENEQFF
CDR3nt: TGTGCCAGCAGCCACACGGCGGGAGAAAATGAGCAGTTCTTC

abundance: NA
d_gene: NA
v_gene: TRBV7-9
j_gene: TRBJ2-5
CDR3aa: CASSHQLGAETQYF
CDR3nt: TGTGCCAGCAGCCACCAACTCGGGGCAGAGACCCAGTACTTC

abundance: NA
d_gene: NA
v_gene: TRBV27
j_gene: TRBJ2-5
CDR3aa: CASTQETQYF
CDR3nt: TGTGCCAGCACCCAAGAGACCCAGTACTTC